The 16 T cell receptor beta chains listed next were all sequenced from one sample in a study of cytomegalovirus exposure and HLA in healthy donors. PCR used 60 Vbeta primers and 13 Jbeta primers. TCRdb's table, derived via immunoSEQ multiplex PCR, lists solely in-frame clones and lacks some. The table includes roughly 100,000 clones, around 74% detected once. The specimen was PBMCs. These receptors all stem from a man aged 40-49 years in good health and CMV-seronegative.

V is TRBV5-6 and J is TRBJ2-5; D unresolved. The J call could be wrong; TRBJ2-7 is a better fit for the DNA end. This CDR3 has 13 residues. In germline, CDR1 is SGHDT, CDR2 YYEEEE. CDR3 sequence reads: CASSWAPSYEQYF. The CDR3 DNA reads as TGTGCCAGCAGCTGGGCACCCTCCTACGAGCAGTACTTC.

The chain couples TRBV28 to TRBJ1-6; 8 bases are shared with TRBD1. The junction had 11 bases not matched to a gene; V was cut back by 6 bases and J by 10 bases. CDR3 length equals 15 residues. The V gene's germline CDR1 is MDHEN and CDR2 SYDVKM. CDR3 coding DNA: TGTGCCAGCAGATTAAGGACAGGGTATGTGTCACCCCTCCACTTT. Protein product: CASRLRTGYVSPLHF.

CDR3 region: CASSLAETGATEAFF. CDR3 in DNA: TGTGCCAGCAGCTTGGCCGAGACAGGAGCCACTGAAGCTTTCTTT. The genes are TRBV5-6 and TRBJ1-1, with D tentatively TRBD1 (6 bases). The CDR3 consists of 15 residues. V dropped 0 bases and J dropped 4 bases, with 13 bases sitting between them. The V gene's germline CDR1 is SGHDT and CDR2 YYEEEE.

The gene calls are TRBV7-8 and TRBJ2-7; TRBD1 matches at 7 bases. Per germline, CDR1 SGHVS and CDR2 FQNEAQ. The CDR3 is made up of 15 amino acids. Losses at the gene ends were 1 base for V and 2 bases for J; bases not matched to a gene: 5. The CDR3 DNA is TGTGCCAGCAGCTTAGATCAGGGGGATCCCTACGAGCAGTACTTC. Protein: CASSLDQGDPYEQYF.

Concerning this clone itself: In the same sample, other DNA sequences code for this CDR3. The rearrangement joins TRBV5-6 to TRBJ1-4; 8 bases map to TRBD1. The CDR3 has 17 amino acids. Germline CDR1 SGHDT, CDR2 YYEEEE. The V gene end was trimmed by 2 bases and the J gene end by 5 bases; junction bases not matched to a gene: 11. CDR3 nucleotides: TGTGCCAGCAGCTTACTTCTCCTCGGGACAGGAAATGAAAAACTGTTTTTT. This gives the protein CASSLLLLGTGNEKLFF.

The CDR3 DNA is TGTGCCAGCAGTCCCTCGGGACAGATCTACGAGCAGTACTTC. Amino acids: CASSPSGQIYEQYF. V is TRBV27 and J is TRBJ2-7; 7 nucleotides agree with TRBD1. Germline V lookup: CDR1 MNHEY, CDR2 SMNVEV (reference sequence). Trimming cost V 5 bases and J 3 bases; bases outside gene matches: 7. This CDR3 is built from 14 residues.

The rearrangement uses TRBV21-1 and TRBJ1-1; TRBD1 is taken as the D call from the table, unchecked against the DNA. TRBV21-1 is designated a pseudogene. This CDR3 has 15 amino acids. This chain's CDR3 is CASSDRELGNTEAFF. CDR3 in DNA: TGTGCCAGCAGCGACAGGGAATTGGGGAACACTGAAGCTTTCTTT.

This clone was counted once. V gene TRBV5-1 combines with J gene TRBJ2-5; D is possibly TRBD2 (6 bases). Germline V gives CDR1 SGHRS, CDR2 YFSETQ. The CDR3 consists of 13 residues. V lost 4 bases, J lost 4 bases, and 11 bases lay in between. The chain's CDR3 is CASSILSGETQYF. CDR3 nucleotides: TGCGCCAGCAGCATCCTTAGCGGAGAGACCCAGTACTTC.

The rearrangement uses TRBV2 and TRBJ1-5; D remains ambiguous. V lost 6 bases and J lost 2, with 11 bases in between. CDR3 length equals 14 residues. Germline V gives CDR1 SNHLY, CDR2 FYNNEI. CDR3 nucleotides: TGTGCCAGCAGCCAAGACTGGGGCAATCAGCCCCAGCATTTT. As protein: CASSQDWGNQPQHF.

V and J are TRBV6-5 and TRBJ2-3; 8 bases are a match to TRBD2. The CDR3 runs 12 residues. V trimming: 7 bases; J trimming: 4 bases; junction bases outside the gene matches: 1. Per germline, CDR1 MNHEY and CDR2 SVGAGI. Here the CDR3 reads CASTGGADTQYF. CDR3 sequence (DNA): TGTGCCAGCACCGGGGGGGCAGATACGCAGTATTTT.

The V gene is TRBV10-3, the J gene TRBJ1-2; 7 positions match TRBD1. V gave up 5 bases and J gave up 8 bases; unmatched junction bases: 11. Per germline, CDR1 ENHRY and CDR2 SYGVKD. This CDR3 spans 14 amino acids. Here the CDR3 reads CAISSPTGFRGYTF. In DNA form, the CDR3 reads TGTGCCATCAGTAGCCCGACAGGGTTTAGAGGCTACACCTTC.

The chain couples TRBV7-9 to TRBJ2-7, with 7 bases lining up with TRBD2. The CDR3 length is 15 residues. The ends lost 3 bases at V and 2 bases at J; junction bases unmatched: 7. In germline, CDR1 is SEHNR, CDR2 FQNEAQ (reference sequence). The CDR3 reads CASSFMWEGPYEQYF. The CDR3 coding sequence is TGTGCCAGCAGCTTTATGTGGGAGGGCCCCTACGAGCAGTACTTC.

This clone was seen once. The chain joins TRBV4-1 to TRBJ1-4, with D possibly TRBD1 on 6 matching bases. Trimming left V 0 bases short and J 5 bases short, with 13 bases between. In germline, CDR1 is MGHRA, CDR2 YSYEKL. This CDR3 region has 16 residues. CDR3 loop: CASSQDIGRGNEKLFF. DNA for the CDR3: TGCGCCAGCAGCCAAGATATTGGCAGGGGAAATGAAAAACTGTTTTTT.

The chain uses TRBV4-1 and TRBJ2-3; 9 nucleotides agree with TRBD2. Trimming cost V 4 bases and J 5 bases; bases outside gene matches: 7. Germline V CDR1 and CDR2: MGHRA, YSYEKL. This CDR3 is built from 15 residues. CDR3 nucleotides: TGCGCCAGCAGCCTTGGCGGGGGGGCCGGAGATACGCAGTATTTT. Its translation is CASSLGGGAGDTQYF.

The rearrangement links TRBV5-8 to TRBJ1-1; a possible D gene is TRBD1 (5 bases). There are 11 residues in the CDR3. Per the germline V gene, CDR1 is SGHTS and CDR2 is YDEGEE. Trimming took off 10 bases at V and 6 bases at J, with 13 bases between the two ends. Here the CDR3 reads CALGRRAEAFF. CDR3 in DNA: TGTGCCCTGGGACGGAGGGCTGAAGCTTTCTTT.

This chain joins TRBV7-9 and TRBJ2-6, with 7 bases identical to TRBD1. The CDR3 length is 16 residues. CDR1 and CDR2 from the germline V gene are SEHNR and FQNEAQ (reference sequence). Losses at the gene ends were 5 bases for V and 0 bases for J; bases not matched to a gene: 4. For the CDR3, the DNA is TGTGCCAGCAGCCTAAGGACAGGCTCTGGGGCCAACGTCCTGACTTTC. Residues: CASSLRTGSGANVLTF.